A selection of T cell receptor beta chains follows, all from one sample in a study of blood T cell repertoires in COVID-19. Sequencing was performed with immunoSEQ multiplex PCR; in TCRdb, only in-frame clones are kept and a portion is missing. The repertoire has roughly 74,000 clones, around nine tenths of them found once; the top ten carry more than 1.5%. Sequenced: peripheral blood. The receptor set was obtained from a woman older than 75 with active or convalescent COVID-19. Both conserved end residues are part of each CDR3.

CASSPRGVGTDTQYF,TRBV18
CASSYSGRVHYGYTF,TRBV6-5
CATSDPGQGSTDTQYF,TRBV24-1
CASSMNQGAPSEQYF,TRBV19
CATGLGAGGETQYF,TRBV10-3
CASSPRKGQGRREAFF,TRBV23-1
CASSSGGAGETQYF,TRBV5-4
CASSEWGLGTGELFF,TRBV10-1
CASSPNGDSHEAFF,TRBV18
CASSQRQGPPNSPLHF,TRBV4-3
CASSLFARGYNQPQHF,TRBV27
CASSLGDRNYGYTF,TRBV5-6
CASSPTSGQETQYF,TRBV11-2
CASSLDGTGATQYF,TRBV28